This T cell receptor (beta chain) was captured in a study of T cell changes during pregnancy in multiple sclerosis (dated by TCRdb to the late 2010s). Concerning the study at large: The study examined how the T cell repertoire changed over the course of pregnancy in women with multiple sclerosis.

At the junction V is shortened by 2 bases and J by 3 bases, with 7 bases in between. Reading the germline V gene (reference sequence) gives CDR1 MNHNY and CDR2 SVGAGI. Its CDR3 holds 13 amino acids, cysteine through phenylalanine. Only the CDR3 DNA is retained, 39 bases long and in frame from the first base. To prepare the library, the immunoSEQ multiplex PCR assay was applied. TCRdb retrieved this table from immuneACCESS and kept in-frame rearrangements only. Not all clones are present; in checked studies, unresolved V genes account for under half, and no reason is known for the remainder. Recorded for this sample are just over 55,000 clones; under 95% of them occurred a single time. The ten largest clones take up 3% to 4.5% of the sample. This clone has a single count. It lacks a known antigen. No base quality information exists; no much larger clone differs at one position.

The V and J genes are TRBV6-6 and TRBJ2-5; TRBD1 is a possible D gene, resting on 5 matching bases. The receptor's source is a female donor in good health, enrolled as a control in a pregnancy study. The specimen comprised peripheral blood, sampled after pregnancy. The CDR3: CASSYQGEETQYF. Here is the DNA: TGTGCCAGCAGTTACCAGGGTGAAGAGACCCAGTACTTC.